This T cell receptor (beta chain) originates from a study of blood T cells in healthy people across ages. This clonotype was found a few times. With V trimmed by 10 bases and J by 2 bases, 8 bases remained unmatched. The CDR3 has 14 residues. Germline loops: CDR1 KGHDR, CDR2 SFDVKD. A second about 7 to 11 cycle PCR used barcoded and J-beta primers. One entry per CDR3 protein, called by TCRdb with MiXCR from the 5' RACE reads. Altogether over 600,000 distinct CDR3 sequences are present, over 40% being singletons, with the ten largest covering roughly 30%. Sequencing was carried out using blood. This chain joins TRBV24-1 and TRBJ2-3; 7 bases agree with TRBD1. The TCR comes from a man older than 75 in good health. This CDR3 reads CATAGTAYTDTQYF. The CDR3 region has the DNA TGTGCCACGGCCGGGACAGCCTACACAGATACGCAGTATTTT.